Sequencing of this T cell receptor (beta chain) was carried out in a study of cytomegalovirus exposure and HLA in healthy donors. PCR employed 60 Vbeta and 13 Jbeta primers. The repertoire was sequenced with immunoSEQ multiplex PCR; TCRdb's copy has only in-frame clones and lacks some. The repertoire has 120,000 or so clones, about 79% of them found once; the top ten carry more than 2.5%. After removal of 7 bases from V and 2 bases from J, the junction contained 16 bases not matched to a gene. The CDR3 has 18 amino acids. CDR1 WNHNN and CDR2 SYGVQD come from the germline V gene (reference sequence). Sequencing input: PBMCs. This receptor was obtained from a woman between 50 and 59 years old in good health and CMV-seronegative. The chain employs TRBV10-1 and TRBJ2-2; 7 positions match TRBD2. As DNA, the CDR3 is TGCGCCAGCAAACTGGGGACTATGGCAGGCAAAAACACCGGGGAGCTGTTTTTT. Amino acids: CASKLGTMAGKNTGELFF.